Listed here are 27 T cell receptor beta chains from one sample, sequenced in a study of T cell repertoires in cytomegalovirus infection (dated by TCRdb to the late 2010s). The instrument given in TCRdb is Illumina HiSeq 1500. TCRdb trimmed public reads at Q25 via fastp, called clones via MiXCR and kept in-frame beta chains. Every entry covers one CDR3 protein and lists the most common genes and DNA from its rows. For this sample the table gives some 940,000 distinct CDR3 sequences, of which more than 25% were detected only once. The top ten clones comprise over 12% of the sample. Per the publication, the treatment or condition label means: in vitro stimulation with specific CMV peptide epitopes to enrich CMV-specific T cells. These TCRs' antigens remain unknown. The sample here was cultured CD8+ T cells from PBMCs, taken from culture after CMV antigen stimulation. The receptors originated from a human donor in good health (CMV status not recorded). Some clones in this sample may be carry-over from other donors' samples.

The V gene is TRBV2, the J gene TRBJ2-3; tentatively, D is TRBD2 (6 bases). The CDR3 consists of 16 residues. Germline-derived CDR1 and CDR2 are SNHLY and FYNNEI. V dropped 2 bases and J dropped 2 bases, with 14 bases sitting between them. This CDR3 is CASSEFVGGDTDTQYF. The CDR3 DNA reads TGTGCCAGCAGTGAATTTGTCGGGGGTGACACAGATACGCAGTATTTT.

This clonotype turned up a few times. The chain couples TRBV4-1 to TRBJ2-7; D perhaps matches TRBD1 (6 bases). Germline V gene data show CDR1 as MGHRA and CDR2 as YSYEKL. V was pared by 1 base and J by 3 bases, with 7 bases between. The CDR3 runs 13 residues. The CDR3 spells CASSQAGDYEQYF. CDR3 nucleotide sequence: TGCGCCAGCAGCCAAGCAGGGGACTACGAGCAGTACTTC.

The CDR3 DNA sequence: TGTGCCAGCAGTTTTGTGGGATCCCATGCGAATGAGCAGTTCTTC. Amino acids: CASSFVGSHANEQFF. The chain combines TRBV12-3 or TRBV12-4 with TRBJ2-1; D is undetermined. The CDR3 contains 15 residues. V lost 3 bases and J 7 bases, leaving 16 bases between the germline ends.

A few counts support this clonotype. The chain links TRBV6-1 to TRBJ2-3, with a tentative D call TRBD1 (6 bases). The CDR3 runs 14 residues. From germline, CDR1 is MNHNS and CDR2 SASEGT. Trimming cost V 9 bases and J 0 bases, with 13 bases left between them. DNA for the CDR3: TGTGCCAGTCCACCGGGACATAGCACAGATACGCAGTATTTT. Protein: CASPPGHSTDTQYF.

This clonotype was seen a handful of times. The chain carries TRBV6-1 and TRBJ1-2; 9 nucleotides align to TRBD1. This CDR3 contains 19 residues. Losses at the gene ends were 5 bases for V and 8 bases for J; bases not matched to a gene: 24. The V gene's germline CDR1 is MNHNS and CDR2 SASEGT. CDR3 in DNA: TGTGCCAGCAGTCTCTACCAGGGACAGGGCTTTACCAAACAGGAGGGCTACACCTTC. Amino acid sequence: CASSLYQGQGFTKQEGYTF.

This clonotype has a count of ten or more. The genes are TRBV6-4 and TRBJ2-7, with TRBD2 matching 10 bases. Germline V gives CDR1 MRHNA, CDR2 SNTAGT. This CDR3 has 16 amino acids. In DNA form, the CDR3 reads TGTGCAGGAAGGGAGCGGGGGGGCCCGAGGGCCAACGAGCAGTACGTC. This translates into CAGRERGGPRANEQYV.

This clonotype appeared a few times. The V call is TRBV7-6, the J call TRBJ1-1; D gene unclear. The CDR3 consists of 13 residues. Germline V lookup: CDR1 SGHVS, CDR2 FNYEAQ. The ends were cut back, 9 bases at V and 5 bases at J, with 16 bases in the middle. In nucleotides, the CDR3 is TGTGCCAGTCGGGAGAGATCTGGGACTGAAGCTTTCTTT. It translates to CASRERSGTEAFF. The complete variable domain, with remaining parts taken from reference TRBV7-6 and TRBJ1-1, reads GAGVSQSPRYKVTKRGQDVALRCDPISGHVSLYWYRQALGQGPEFLTYFNYEAQQDKSGLPNDRFSAERPEGSISTLTIQRTEQRDSAMYRCASRERSGTEAFFGQGTRLTVV.

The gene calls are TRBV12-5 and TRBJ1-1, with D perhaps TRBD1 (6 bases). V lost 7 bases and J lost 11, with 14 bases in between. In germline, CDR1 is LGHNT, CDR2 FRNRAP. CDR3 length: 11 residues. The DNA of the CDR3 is TGTGCTAGTGTTCGGCAGGGGAGGGCTTTCTTT. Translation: CASVRQGRAFF.

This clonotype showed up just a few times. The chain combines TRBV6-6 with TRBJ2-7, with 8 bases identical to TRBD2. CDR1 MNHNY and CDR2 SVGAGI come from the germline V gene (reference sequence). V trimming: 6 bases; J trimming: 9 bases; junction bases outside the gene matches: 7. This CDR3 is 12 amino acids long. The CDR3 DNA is TGTGCCAGCAGCCCCGGGGGGGGGGCGCAGTACTTC. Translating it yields CASSPGGGAQYF.

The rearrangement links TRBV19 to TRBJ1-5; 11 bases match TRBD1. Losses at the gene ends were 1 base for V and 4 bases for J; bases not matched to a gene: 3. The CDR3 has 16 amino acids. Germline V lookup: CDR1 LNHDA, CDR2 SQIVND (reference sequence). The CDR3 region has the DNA TGTGCCAGTAGTATAGCTCGGGACAGGGGGAATCAGCCCCAGCATTTT. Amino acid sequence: CASSIARDRGNQPQHF. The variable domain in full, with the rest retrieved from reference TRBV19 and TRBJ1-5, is DGGITQSPKYLFRKEGQNVTLSCEQNLNHDAMYWYRQDPGQGLRLIYYSQIVNDFQKGDIAEGYSVSREKKESFPLTVTSAQKNPTAFYLCASSIARDRGNQPQHFGDGTRLSIL.

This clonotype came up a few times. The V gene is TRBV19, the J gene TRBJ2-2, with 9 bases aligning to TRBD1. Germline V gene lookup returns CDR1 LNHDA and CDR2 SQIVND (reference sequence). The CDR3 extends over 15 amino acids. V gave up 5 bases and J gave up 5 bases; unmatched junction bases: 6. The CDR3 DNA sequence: TGTGCCAGTAGTCCCGGGACAGGGCTTACCGGGGAGCTGTTTTTT. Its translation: CASSPGTGLTGELFF.

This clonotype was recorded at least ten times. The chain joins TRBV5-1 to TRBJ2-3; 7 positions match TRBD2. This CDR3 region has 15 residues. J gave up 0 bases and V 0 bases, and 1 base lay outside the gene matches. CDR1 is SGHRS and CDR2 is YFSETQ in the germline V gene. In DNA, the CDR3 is TGCGCCAGCAGCTTGGGGCGGGGGAGCACAGATACGCAGTATTTT. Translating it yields CASSLGRGSTDTQYF.

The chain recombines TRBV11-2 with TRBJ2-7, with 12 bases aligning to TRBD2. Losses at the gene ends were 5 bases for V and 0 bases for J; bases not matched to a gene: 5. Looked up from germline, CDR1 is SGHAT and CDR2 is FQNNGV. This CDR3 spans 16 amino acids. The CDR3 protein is CASSAWTSGNSYEQYF. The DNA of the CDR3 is TGTGCCAGCAGCGCCTGGACTAGCGGGAACTCCTACGAGCAGTACTTC.

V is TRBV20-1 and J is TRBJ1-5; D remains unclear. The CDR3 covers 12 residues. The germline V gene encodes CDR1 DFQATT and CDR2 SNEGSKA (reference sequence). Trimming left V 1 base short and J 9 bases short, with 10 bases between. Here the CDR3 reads CSARGPYGPQHF. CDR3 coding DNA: TGCAGTGCTAGAGGACCTTACGGGCCCCAGCATTTT.

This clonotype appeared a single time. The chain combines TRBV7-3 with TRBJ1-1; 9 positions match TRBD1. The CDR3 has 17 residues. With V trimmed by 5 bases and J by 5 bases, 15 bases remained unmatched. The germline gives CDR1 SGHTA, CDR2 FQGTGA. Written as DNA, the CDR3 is TGTGCCAGCAGCCGATGGGGACAGGGTCTGGAAAAGACTGAAGCTTTCTTT. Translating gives CASSRWGQGLEKTEAFF.

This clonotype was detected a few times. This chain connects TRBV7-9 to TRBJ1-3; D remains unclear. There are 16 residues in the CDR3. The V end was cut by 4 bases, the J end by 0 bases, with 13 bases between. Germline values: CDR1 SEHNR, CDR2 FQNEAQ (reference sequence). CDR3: CASSYASRPSGNTIYF. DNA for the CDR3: TGTGCCAGCAGCTACGCGTCAAGGCCCTCTGGAAACACCATATATTTT.

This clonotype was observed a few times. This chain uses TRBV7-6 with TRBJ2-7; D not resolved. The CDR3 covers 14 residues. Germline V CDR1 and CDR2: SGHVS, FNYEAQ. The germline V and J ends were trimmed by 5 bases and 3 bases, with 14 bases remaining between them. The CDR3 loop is CASSPPTDFYEQYF. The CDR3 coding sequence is TGTGCCAGCAGCCCTCCGACTGATTTCTACGAGCAGTACTTC.

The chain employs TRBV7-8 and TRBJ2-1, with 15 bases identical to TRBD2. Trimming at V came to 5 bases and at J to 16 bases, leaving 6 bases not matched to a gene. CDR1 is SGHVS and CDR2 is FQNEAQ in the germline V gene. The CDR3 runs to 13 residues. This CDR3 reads CASSPWTSGGVFF. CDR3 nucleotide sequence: TGTGCCAGCAGCCCCTGGACTAGCGGGGGGGTCTTCTTC.

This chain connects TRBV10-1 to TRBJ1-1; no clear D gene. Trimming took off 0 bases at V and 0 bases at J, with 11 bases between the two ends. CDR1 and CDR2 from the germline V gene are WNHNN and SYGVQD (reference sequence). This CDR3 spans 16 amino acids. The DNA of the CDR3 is TGCGCCAGCAGTGAGTCCCCGGCAGAGATGAACACTGAAGCTTTCTTT. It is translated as CASSESPAEMNTEAFF.

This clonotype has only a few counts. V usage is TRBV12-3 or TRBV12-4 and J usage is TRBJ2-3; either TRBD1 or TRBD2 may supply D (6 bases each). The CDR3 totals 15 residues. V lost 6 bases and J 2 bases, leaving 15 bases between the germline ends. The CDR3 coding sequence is TGTGCCAGCAGCCTGGGGGGCCTATACACAGATACGCAGTATTTT. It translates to CASSLGGLYTDTQYF.

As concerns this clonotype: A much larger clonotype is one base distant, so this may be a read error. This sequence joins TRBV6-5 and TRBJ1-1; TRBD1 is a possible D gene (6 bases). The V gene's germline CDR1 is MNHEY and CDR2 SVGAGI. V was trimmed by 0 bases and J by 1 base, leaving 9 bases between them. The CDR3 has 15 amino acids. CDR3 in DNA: TGTGCCAGCAGTTACTCGGCAGGGGAGAACACTGAAGCTTTCTTT. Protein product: CASSYSAGENTEAFF.

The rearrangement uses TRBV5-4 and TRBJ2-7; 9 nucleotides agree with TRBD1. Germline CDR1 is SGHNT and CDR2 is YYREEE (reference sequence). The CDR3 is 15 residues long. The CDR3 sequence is CVSSIQGAPRNEQYV. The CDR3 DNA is TGTGTCAGCAGCATACAGGGGGCGCCCCGGAACGAGCAGTACGTC.

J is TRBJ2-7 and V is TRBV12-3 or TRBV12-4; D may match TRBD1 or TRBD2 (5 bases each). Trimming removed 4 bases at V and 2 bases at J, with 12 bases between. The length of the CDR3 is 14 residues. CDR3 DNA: TGTGCCAGCAGTTCGGGACGGGCCCCCTACGAGCAGTACGTC. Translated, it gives CASSSGRAPYEQYV.

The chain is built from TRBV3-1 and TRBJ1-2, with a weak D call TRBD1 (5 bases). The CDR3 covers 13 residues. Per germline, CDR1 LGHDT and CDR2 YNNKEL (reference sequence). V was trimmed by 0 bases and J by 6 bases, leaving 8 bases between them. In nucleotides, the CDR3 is TGTGCCAGCAGCCAAGATCGGGGGAATGGCTACACCTTC. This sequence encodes CASSQDRGNGYTF.

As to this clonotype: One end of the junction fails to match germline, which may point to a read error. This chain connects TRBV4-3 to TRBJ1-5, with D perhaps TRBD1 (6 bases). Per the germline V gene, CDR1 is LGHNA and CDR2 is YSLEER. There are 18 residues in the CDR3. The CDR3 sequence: CASNQDPQGPGAYQPQHF. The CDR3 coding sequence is TGCGCCAGCAACCAAGACCCACAAGGCCCGGGGGCGTATCAGCCCCAGCATTTT.

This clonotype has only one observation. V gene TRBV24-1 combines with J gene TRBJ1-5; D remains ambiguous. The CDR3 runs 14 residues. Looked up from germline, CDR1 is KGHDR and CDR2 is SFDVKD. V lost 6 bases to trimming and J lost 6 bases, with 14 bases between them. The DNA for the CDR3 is TGTGCCACCAGTTCGAGGGTGGAAGGTCAGCCCCAGCATTTT. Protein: CATSSRVEGQPQHF.

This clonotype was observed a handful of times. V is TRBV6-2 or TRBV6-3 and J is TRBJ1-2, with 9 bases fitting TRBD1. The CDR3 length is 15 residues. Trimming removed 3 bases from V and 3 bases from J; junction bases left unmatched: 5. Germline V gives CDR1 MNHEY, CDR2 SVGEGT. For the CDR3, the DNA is TGTGCCAGCAGTTATTGGACAGGGGATCACTATGGCTACACCTTC. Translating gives CASSYWTGDHYGYTF.